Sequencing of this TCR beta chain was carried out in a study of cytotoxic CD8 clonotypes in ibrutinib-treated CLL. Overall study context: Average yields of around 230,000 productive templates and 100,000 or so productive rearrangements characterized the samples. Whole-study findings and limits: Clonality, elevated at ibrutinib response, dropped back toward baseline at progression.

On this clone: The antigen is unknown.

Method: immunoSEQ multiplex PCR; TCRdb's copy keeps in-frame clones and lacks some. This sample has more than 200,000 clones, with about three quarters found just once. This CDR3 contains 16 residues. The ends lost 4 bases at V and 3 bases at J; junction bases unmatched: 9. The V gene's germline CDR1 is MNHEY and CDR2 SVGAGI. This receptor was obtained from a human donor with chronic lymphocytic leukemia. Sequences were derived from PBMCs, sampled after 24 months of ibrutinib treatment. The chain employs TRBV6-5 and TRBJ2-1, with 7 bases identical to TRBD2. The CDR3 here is CASSFNGGRLYNEQFF. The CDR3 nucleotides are TGTGCCAGCAGTTTCAATGGCGGGAGACTCTACAATGAGCAGTTCTTC.